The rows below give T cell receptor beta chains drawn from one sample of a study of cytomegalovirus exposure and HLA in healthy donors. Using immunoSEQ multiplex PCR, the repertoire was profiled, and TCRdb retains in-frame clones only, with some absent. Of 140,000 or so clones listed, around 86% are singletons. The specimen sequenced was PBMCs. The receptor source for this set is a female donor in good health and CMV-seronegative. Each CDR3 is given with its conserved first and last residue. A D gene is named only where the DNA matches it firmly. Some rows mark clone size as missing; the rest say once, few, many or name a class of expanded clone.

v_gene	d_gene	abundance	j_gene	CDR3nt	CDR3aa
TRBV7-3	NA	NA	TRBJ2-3	TGTGCCAGCAGCTTATGGAGCCACGGTGATACGCAGTATTTT	CASSLWSHGDTQYF
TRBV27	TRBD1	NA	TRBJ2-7	TGTGCCAGCAGTCCCTATCAGGGGGCGGGCGAGCAGTACTTC	CASSPYQGAGEQYF
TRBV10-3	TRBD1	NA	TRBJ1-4	TGTGCCATCAGTGACGTGGACAGGGGCGGTGGAACTAATGAAAAACTGTTTTTT	CAISDVDRGGGTNEKLFF
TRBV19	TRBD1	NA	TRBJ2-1	TGTGCCAGCCTACAGGGGTACAATGAGCAGTTCTTC	CASLQGYNEQFF
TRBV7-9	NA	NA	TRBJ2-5	TGTGCCAGCAGCCTAACAGGGCCGGGAGAGACCCAGTACTTC	CASSLTGPGETQYF
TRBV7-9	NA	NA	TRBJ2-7	TGTGCCAGCAGCTCTTACTCCCCCTACGAGCAGTACTTC	CASSSYSPYEQYF
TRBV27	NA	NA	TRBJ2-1	TGTGCCAGCAGTTTGGGAGTCCCCTTAGCCTACAATGAGCAGTTCTTC	CASSLGVPLAYNEQFF
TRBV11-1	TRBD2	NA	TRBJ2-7	TGTGCCAGCAGCCGACTAGCGGGAGAATACGAGCAGTACTTC	CASSRLAGEYEQYF
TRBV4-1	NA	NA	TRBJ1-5	TGCGCCAGCAGCCAAGGGCTGTCGGGAGCGGGCAATCAGCCCCAGCATTTT	CASSQGLSGAGNQPQHF
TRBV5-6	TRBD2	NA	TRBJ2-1	TGTGCCAGCAGCGTCGGGACTAGCGGGTTCTCCTACAATGAGCAGTTCTTC	CASSVGTSGFSYNEQFF
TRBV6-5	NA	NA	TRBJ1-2	TGTGCCAGCATGAAGGCTCCCGGGGGCTACACCTTC	CASMKAPGGYTF
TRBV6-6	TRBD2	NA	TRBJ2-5	TGTGCCAGCAGTGACGGACTAGCGGGAGAAGAGACCCAGTACTTC	CASSDGLAGEETQYF
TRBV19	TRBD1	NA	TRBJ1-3	TGTGCCAGTAGTGCTGGACAGGGGTCTGGAAACACCATATATTTT	CASSAGQGSGNTIYF
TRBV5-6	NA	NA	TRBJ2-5	TGTGCCAGCAGTAATTTGGAGACCCAGTACTTC	CASSNLETQYF
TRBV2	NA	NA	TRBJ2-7	TGTGCCAGCAGTTCCCTGGAGACCTACGAGCAGTACTTC	CASSSLETYEQYF
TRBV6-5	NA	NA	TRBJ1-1	TGTGCCAGCAGTGAAATTGGAGTACGGACTGAAGCTTTCTTT	CASSEIGVRTEAFF
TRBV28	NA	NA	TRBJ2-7	TGTGCCAGCAGCGGACTGGTCTACGAGCAGTACTTC	CASSGLVYEQYF
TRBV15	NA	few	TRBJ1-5	TGTGCCACCAGCAGAGATAATTCAGGTCTGAGCAATCAGCCCCAGCATTTT	CATSRDNSGLSNQPQHF
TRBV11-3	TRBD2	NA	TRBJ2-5	TGTGCCAGCAGCCAGACTAGCGCGACGGGGACCCAGTACTTC	CASSQTSATGTQYF
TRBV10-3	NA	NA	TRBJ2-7	TGTGCCATCAGGGAACCGCGGGACAGCCCGGGCGAGCAGTACTTC	CAIREPRDSPGEQYF
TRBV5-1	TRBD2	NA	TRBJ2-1	TGCGCCAGCAGTCTGGGGACTAGCGGAGGGCATGAGCAGTTCTTC	CASSLGTSGGHEQFF
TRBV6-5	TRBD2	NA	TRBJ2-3	TGTGCCAGCAGCTCCCGGGACTACCGCACAGATACGCAGTATTTT	CASSSRDYRTDTQYF
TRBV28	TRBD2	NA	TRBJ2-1	TGTGCCAGCAGTTCCTTGACTAGCGGTTACACCCGCTCCTACAATGAGCAGTTCTTC	CASSSLTSGYTRSYNEQFF
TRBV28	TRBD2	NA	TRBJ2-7	TGTGCCAGCAGTCTCGGGGGGTCCTCCTACGAGCAGTACTTC	CASSLGGSSYEQYF
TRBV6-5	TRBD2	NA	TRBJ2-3	TGTGCCAGCAGTTTTAGCGGGGGGGGTGATACGCAGTATTTT	CASSFSGGGDTQYF
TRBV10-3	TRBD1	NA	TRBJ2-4	TGTGCCATCAGTGAAGGGCCGGGCGACAGGGAAAACATTCAGTACTTC	CAISEGPGDRENIQYF
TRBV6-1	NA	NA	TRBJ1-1	TGTGCCAGCAGAGCGTCACAATCCCTGAACACTGAAGCTTTCTTT	CASRASQSLNTEAFF
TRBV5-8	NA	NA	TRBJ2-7	TGTGCCAGCAGCACACAGGGTCCCAGCTCCTACGAGCAGTACTTC	CASSTQGPSSYEQYF
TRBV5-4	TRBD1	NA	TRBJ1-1	TGTGCCAGCAGCTTAACAGGGGGCAGGACTGAAGCTTTCTTT	CASSLTGGRTEAFF
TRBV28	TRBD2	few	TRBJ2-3	TGTGCCAGCACGGGGCGACTAGCGGGAGGGCAGGGTGGCACAGATACGCAGTATTTT	CASTGRLAGGQGGTDTQYF
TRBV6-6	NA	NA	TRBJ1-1	TGTGCCAGCCGATTCGACCGGGGAATGAACACTGAAGCTTTCTTT	CASRFDRGMNTEAFF
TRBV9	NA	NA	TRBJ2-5	TGTGCCAGCAGCGTATCCCACCGAGGAGAGACCCAGTACTTC	CASSVSHRGETQYF
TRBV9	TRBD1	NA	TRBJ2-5	TGTGCCAGCAGCGAGACAGTGACAGGGGGGAGGGAGACCCAGTACTTC	CASSETVTGGRETQYF
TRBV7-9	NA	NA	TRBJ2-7	TGTGCCAGCACCCCATCGGGGTCCTACGAGCAGTACTTC	CASTPSGSYEQYF
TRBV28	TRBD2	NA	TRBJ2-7	TGTGCCAGCAGTCTCTACCCTAGCGGTTACGAGCAGTACTTC	CASSLYPSGYEQYF
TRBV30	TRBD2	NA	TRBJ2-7	TGTGCCTGGAGTGTAACCCGGACTAGCGGGGCTTCCTACGAGCAGTACTTC	CAWSVTRTSGASYEQYF
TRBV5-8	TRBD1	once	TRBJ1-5	TGTGCCAGCAGCCGACAGGGGTTTAATCAGCCCCAGCATTTT	CASSRQGFNQPQHF
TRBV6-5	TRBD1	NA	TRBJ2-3	TGTGCCAGCAGTTACCCGACAGGGGGAACCACAGATACGCAGTATTTT	CASSYPTGGTTDTQYF
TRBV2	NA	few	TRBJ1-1	TGTGCCAGCGGGCGAGACAGGCTGAACACTGAAGCTTTCTTT	CASGRDRLNTEAFF
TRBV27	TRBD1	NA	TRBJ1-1	TGTGCCAGCAGTTTCGCAGTAGGGGCAGGGGGTTCTGAAGCTTTCTTT	CASSFAVGAGGSEAFF
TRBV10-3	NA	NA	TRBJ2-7	TGTGCCATCAGTGAGTCGCTAGCGTCAAGCTCCTACGAGCAGTACTTC	CAISESLASSSYEQYF
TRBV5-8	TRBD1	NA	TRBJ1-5	TGTGCCAGCAGCCCGGGACAGGGGTATAGCAATCAGCCCCAGCATTTT	CASSPGQGYSNQPQHF
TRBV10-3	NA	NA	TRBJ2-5	TGTGCCATATCAAGCTTTAGTTCGCAGGATCAAGAGACCCAGTACTTC	CAISSFSSQDQETQYF
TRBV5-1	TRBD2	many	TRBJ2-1	TGCGCCAGCAGCTTAGGGACTAGCGGCAATGAGCAGTTCTTC	CASSLGTSGNEQFF
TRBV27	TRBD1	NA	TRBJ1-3	TGTGCCAGCAGTTCCACCCGCTATGGGACAGCATGGGGAAACACCATATATTTT	CASSSTRYGTAWGNTIYF
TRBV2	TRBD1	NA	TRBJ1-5	TGTGCCAGCAGCGGACAGGGCGGCAATCAGCCCCAGCATTTT	CASSGQGGNQPQHF
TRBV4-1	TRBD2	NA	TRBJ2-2	TGCGCCAGCAGCCAAGAAGCGGGAGTTAACGGGGAGCTGTTTTTT	CASSQEAGVNGELFF
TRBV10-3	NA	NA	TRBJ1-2	TGTGCCATCAGTGAGGCGTATGGCTACACCTTC	CAISEAYGYTF
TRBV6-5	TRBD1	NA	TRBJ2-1	TGTGCCAGCAGTTTGGACAGGGGGACCTACAATGAGCAGTTCTTC	CASSLDRGTYNEQFF
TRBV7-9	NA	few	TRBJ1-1	TGTGCCATCCTCCTGAACACTGAAGCTTTCTTT	CAILLNTEAFF
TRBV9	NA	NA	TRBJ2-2	TGTGCCAGCAGCCTGGTTAGCGGGGAGCTGTTTTTT	CASSLVSGELFF
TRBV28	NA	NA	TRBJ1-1	TGTGCCAGCAGTTTATTGCGGGGAGCCTCGAACACTGAAGCTTTCTTT	CASSLLRGASNTEAFF
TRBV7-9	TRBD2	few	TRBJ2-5	TGTGCCAGCAGCCAGACCTCTCTAGCGGGAAGAGAGACCCAGTACTTC	CASSQTSLAGRETQYF
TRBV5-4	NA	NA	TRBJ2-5	TGTGCCAGCAGCTTGGGGGCAGCCCTTTCGGAGACCCAGTACTTC	CASSLGAALSETQYF
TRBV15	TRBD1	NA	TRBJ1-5	TGTGCCACCAGCAGAGCGACAGGGGGGATTTATAGCAATCAGCCCCAGCATTTT	CATSRATGGIYSNQPQHF